What follows describes a single T cell receptor beta chain. The sample holds other DNA sequences that translate to the same CDR3. The CDR3 is 14 amino acids. V lost 0 bases and J lost 2, with 9 bases in between. Germline V lookup: CDR1 SGHNT, CDR2 YYREEE (reference sequence). This sample was included in a study of blood T cell repertoires in COVID-19. Study-level information: PBMCs, B-cell-depleted T cells, or T cells provided the cDNA or gDNA that made up the material.

Clones were read by immunoSEQ multiplex PCR, and TCRdb kept only the in-frame ones, dropping some. In the table there are 120,000 to 150,000 clones, over 75% of which are singletons. This clonotype was sampled from a man in his fifties or sixties with acute or convalescent COVID-19. V usage is TRBV5-4 and J usage is TRBJ2-7; D possibly corresponds to TRBD1 (5 bases). The sequenced sample consisted of peripheral blood. The CDR3 is CASSLGQGPYEQYF. The CDR3 DNA reads TGTGCCAGCAGCTTGGGCCAGGGTCCCTACGAGCAGTACTTC.